This section outlines one T cell receptor beta chain sequence together with its context. Its matching antigen is unknown. In the PCR, 60 Vbeta and 13 Jbeta primers were used. TCRdb's copy holds only in-frame clones and misses some; the assay was immunoSEQ multiplex PCR. The sample has under 200,000 clones, 78% seen once. Healthy bone marrow donors supplied every sample. These data are taken from a study of cytomegalovirus exposure and HLA in healthy donors. The germline V gene has CDR1 SGHTA and CDR2 FQGNSA. After removal of 4 bases from V and 4 bases from J, the junction contained 17 bases not matched to a gene. The CDR3 covers 18 residues. Study results and caveats: In an earlier analysis, in approximately 630 donors, most V segments appeared productive either ~87% or ~30% of the time. Among the most significant clusters, several appeared linked to common viral pathogens in a later analysis. Solely CMV serostatus was available to characterize immune exposure.

The chain uses TRBV7-2 and TRBJ1-1, with TRBD1 identical over 8 bases. The TCR comes from a woman between 45 and 60 years old in good health and CMV-seropositive. The specimen was PBMCs. CDR3 in amino acids: CASSCTPPGQVVSTEAFF. The DNA for the CDR3 is TGTGCCAGCAGCTGCACACCTCCGGGACAGGTGGTTTCCACTGAAGCTTTCTTT.